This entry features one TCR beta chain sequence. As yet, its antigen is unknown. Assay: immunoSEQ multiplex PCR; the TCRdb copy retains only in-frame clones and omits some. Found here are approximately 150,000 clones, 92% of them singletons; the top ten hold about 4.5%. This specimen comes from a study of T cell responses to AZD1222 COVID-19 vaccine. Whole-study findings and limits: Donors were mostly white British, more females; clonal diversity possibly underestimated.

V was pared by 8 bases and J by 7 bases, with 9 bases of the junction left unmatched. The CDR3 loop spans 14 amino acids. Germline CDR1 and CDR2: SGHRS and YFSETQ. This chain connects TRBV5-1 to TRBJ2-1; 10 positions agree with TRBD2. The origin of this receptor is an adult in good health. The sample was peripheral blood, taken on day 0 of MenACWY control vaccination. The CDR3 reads CASRNLAGVNEQFF. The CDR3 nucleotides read TGCGCCAGTCGGAATCTAGCGGGAGTAAATGAGCAGTTCTTC.